Below are 32 T cell receptor beta chains sequenced from a single sample in a study of tumor-infiltrating lymphocytes in localized non-small cell lung cancer. Generated by immunoSEQ multiplex PCR, the TCRdb table keeps only in-frame clones and is missing some. Among about 9,300 clones, over 75% were seen once, and the ten largest hold over 15%. Material for sequencing was uninvolved lung tissue not adjacent to the tumor. The receptors were sampled from a human donor with non-small cell lung cancer.

V is TRBV7-2 and J is TRBJ1-2; the match to TRBD1 covers 8 bases. V shed 1 base, J shed 5 bases, and the junction held 3 bases outside the gene matches. Germline CDR1 SGHTA, CDR2 FQGNSA. The CDR3 has 14 amino acids. The DNA of the CDR3 is TGTGCCAGCAGCTTAGTATGGACAGGGTATGGCTACACCTTC. This sequence encodes CASSLVWTGYGYTF.

The chain is built from TRBV6-5 and TRBJ1-1, with 9 bases fitting TRBD1. Germline CDR1 is MNHEY and CDR2 is SVGAGI. The ends lost 10 bases at V and 2 bases at J; junction bases unmatched: 2. This CDR3 has 12 amino acids. CDR3: CATTGGNTEAFF. The CDR3 nucleotides are TGTGCCACCACAGGGGGCAACACTGAAGCTTTCTTT.

The J gene is TRBJ2-5, the V gene TRBV5-1; maybe TRBD2 (6 bases). The CDR3 has 14 amino acids. V lost 3 bases and J lost 5, with 14 bases in between. Germline CDR1 SGHRS, CDR2 YFSETQ. For the CDR3, the DNA is TGCGCCAGCAGCTGGACCGGGACTCGGGAGACCCAGTACTTC. Protein sequence: CASSWTGTRETQYF.

This clone showed up just a few times. J is TRBJ2-3 and V is TRBV7-6; 9 nucleotides align to TRBD2. Trimming at V came to 7 bases and at J to 1 base, leaving 3 bases not matched to a gene. Per the germline V gene, CDR1 is SGHVS and CDR2 is FNYEAQ. This CDR3 is 14 amino acids long. In DNA form, the CDR3 reads TGTGCCAGCACGCGGGGGGGCGGCACAGATACGCAGTATTTT. Translation: CASTRGGGTDTQYF.

The V call is TRBV5-6, the J call TRBJ1-6; TRBD1 matches 7 bases. Losses at the gene ends were 0 bases for V and 7 bases for J; bases not matched to a gene: 10. The CDR3 covers 17 residues. Germline CDR1 is SGHDT and CDR2 is YYEEEE. CDR3 sequence: CASSLGQGGLINSPLHF. The CDR3 DNA follows: TGTGCCAGCAGCTTGGGACAGGGAGGCCTTATCAATTCACCCCTCCACTTT.

V is TRBV19 and J is TRBJ1-5; no definite D call. The CDR3 is 14 residues long. Trimming took 6 bases from V and 4 from J, leaving 13 bases between them. Germline V gene lookup returns CDR1 LNHDA and CDR2 SQIVND (reference sequence). The CDR3 protein is CASRYRQANQPQHF. For the CDR3, the DNA is TGTGCCAGTAGATACCGCCAGGCGAATCAGCCCCAGCATTTT.

The V call is TRBV10-3, the J call TRBJ2-3; the match to TRBD2 covers 10 bases. V lost 5 bases, J lost 0 bases, and 8 bases stayed unmatched. CDR1 is ENHRY and CDR2 is SYGVKD in the germline V gene. This CDR3 is 17 amino acids long. Here the CDR3 reads CAISRVSGGVSTDTQYF. The CDR3 DNA follows: TGTGCCATCAGTCGGGTCAGCGGGGGGGTAAGCACAGATACGCAGTATTTT.

The rearrangement uses TRBV21-1 and TRBJ1-2. TRBV21-1 is a pseudogene. CDR3 length: 18 amino acids. The CDR3 DNA follows: TGTGCCAGCAGCAAAGAGGAGGGGGTACACGAATGTCACTATGGCTACACCTTC. It is translated as CASSKEEGVHECHYGYTF.

The V call is TRBV10-3, the J call TRBJ1-2, with D tentatively TRBD1 (6 bases). Germline V CDR1 and CDR2: ENHRY, SYGVKD. V was trimmed by 0 bases and J by 5 bases, leaving 13 bases between them. This CDR3 contains 15 residues. The CDR3 is CAISESGGASYGYTF. The CDR3, as DNA: TGTGCCATCAGTGAGTCGGGGGGCGCATCTTATGGCTACACCTTC.

V gene TRBV6-5 combines with J gene TRBJ1-6; 8 bases align to TRBD1. Germline trimming cut 0 bases from V and 9 bases from J; bases unmatched to any gene: 4. Germline V gene data show CDR1 as MNHEY and CDR2 as SVGAGI. The CDR3 runs 15 residues. The CDR3 DNA follows: TGTGCCAGCAGTTACTCAGACAGGGGAGGTTCACCCCTCCACTTT. Its translation is CASSYSDRGGSPLHF.

The V and J genes are TRBV30 and TRBJ1-2, with D perhaps matching TRBD1 (5 bases). V was shortened by 4 bases and J by 1 base, with 10 bases between the two germline ends. The germline V gene encodes CDR1 GTSNPN and CDR2 SVGIG (reference sequence). The length of the CDR3 is 13 residues. The chain's CDR3 is CAWTQQDNYGYTF. CDR3 DNA sequence: TGTGCCTGGACCCAACAGGATAACTATGGCTACACCTTC.

This chain connects TRBV10-3 to TRBJ1-1, with D unresolved. CDR1 and CDR2 (germline): ENHRY, SYGVKD. The CDR3 covers 14 residues. The V gene lost 4 bases and the J gene lost 1 base, with 10 bases spanning the gap. In DNA, the CDR3 is TGTGCCATCAGTGTGGCCGAATCGAACACTGAAGCTTTCTTT. As protein: CAISVAESNTEAFF.

This chain connects TRBV11-2 to TRBJ2-5; D may be TRBD1 (5 bases). TRBJ2-7 matches the DNA end more closely, so the J call is doubtful. CDR3 length equals 15 residues. CDR1 is SGHAT, CDR2 FQNNGV, per germline. The CDR3 bases are TGTGCCAGCAGCACGAACCGAGACAGTTTCTACGAGCAGTACTTC. This encodes CASSTNRDSFYEQYF.

This clone was seen a handful of times. This chain connects TRBV6-1 to TRBJ1-5; D call uncertain. CDR1 and CDR2 (germline): MNHNS, SASEGT. This CDR3 is 13 amino acids long. Trimming cost V 2 bases and J 7 bases, with 9 bases left between them. DNA of the CDR3: TGTGCCAGCAGTGAACAGATGGGGCAGCCCCAGCATTTT. Translating gives CASSEQMGQPQHF.

V and J are TRBV5-4 and TRBJ2-3; TRBD1 matches 7 bases. The ends lost 4 bases at V and 2 bases at J; junction bases unmatched: 4. There are 14 residues in the CDR3. The germline V gene encodes CDR1 SGHNT and CDR2 YYREEE (reference sequence). CDR3 region: CASSGGQHTDTQYF. CDR3 coding DNA: TGTGCCAGCAGCGGGGGACAGCACACAGATACGCAGTATTTT.

This chain joins TRBV28 and TRBJ1-1; 7 bases agree with TRBD1. CDR1 is MDHEN, CDR2 SYDVKM, per germline. This CDR3 region has 16 residues. The trim removed 8 bases at V and 1 base at J, leaving 13 bases unmatched. CDR3 sequence reads: CASRVGGVSANTEAFF. The DNA of the CDR3 is TGTGCCAGCCGTGTAGGGGGCGTTTCGGCGAACACTGAAGCTTTCTTT.

CDR3 nucleotide sequence: TGTGCCAGCAGCTTCGGAGGGAACACTGAAGCTTTCTTT. Its translation is CASSFGGNTEAFF. V usage is TRBV5-5 and J usage is TRBJ1-1; D is unresolved. Deletions cut 2 bases from V and 1 base from J, with 6 bases between. CDR3 length equals 13 residues. From germline, CDR1 is SGHKS and CDR2 YYEKEE (reference sequence).

The chain is built from TRBV6-1 and TRBJ2-7; tentative D call: TRBD1 (6 bases). The V and J ends lost 8 bases and 5 bases respectively, with 22 bases between them. The CDR3 loop spans 15 amino acids. Per the germline V gene, CDR1 is MNHNS and CDR2 is SASEGT. The CDR3 protein is CASGTSGQGKNEQYF. DNA of the CDR3: TGTGCCAGCGGCACCTCGGGGCAGGGGAAAAACGAGCAGTACTTC.

The chain combines TRBV20-1 with TRBJ2-7; D not resolved. Germline loops: CDR1 DFQATT, CDR2 SNEGSKA (reference sequence). This CDR3 is 11 amino acids long. This CDR3 is CSFKTDYEQYF. The CDR3 DNA follows: TGCAGCTTCAAGACGGACTACGAGCAGTACTTC.

The chain couples TRBV7-9 to TRBJ2-6; either TRBD1 or TRBD2 may fit D (5 bases each). Germline V gives CDR1 SEHNR, CDR2 FQNEAQ (reference sequence). CDR3 length: 15 amino acids. Trimming cost V 5 bases and J 4 bases, with 12 bases left between them. CDR3 protein: CASSPEGTGANVLTF. CDR3 sequence (DNA): TGTGCCAGCAGCCCAGAAGGGACCGGGGCCAACGTCCTGACTTTC.

V usage is TRBV28 and J usage is TRBJ1-1; TRBD1 might be the D (5 bases). V lost 6 bases and J lost 3, with 17 bases in between. Germline values: CDR1 MDHEN, CDR2 SYDVKM. The CDR3 loop spans 15 amino acids. The DNA for the CDR3 is TGTGCCAGCAGGCCCGGGGGGACTTGGGACACTGAAGCTTTCTTT. It codes for CASRPGGTWDTEAFF.

The chain has TRBV9 and TRBJ2-7; 7 bases fit TRBD1. The CDR3 sequence is 13 residues long. The germline V gene has CDR1 SGDLS and CDR2 YYNGEE. V gave up 3 bases and J gave up 2 bases; unmatched junction bases: 2. The CDR3 DNA is TGTGCCAGCAGCGCAGGACAGGCCTACGAGCAGTACTTC. It yields the protein CASSAGQAYEQYF.

The chain is built from TRBV7-2 and TRBJ2-3, with 13 bases fitting TRBD2. The CDR3 extends over 16 amino acids. Germline values: CDR1 SGHTA, CDR2 FQGNSA. V dropped 3 bases and J dropped 6; count of bases not matched to a gene: 6. CDR3 amino acids: CASSFTSGGAGDTQYF. As DNA, the CDR3 is TGTGCCAGCAGCTTTACTAGCGGGGGGGCAGGTGATACGCAGTATTTT.

The chain links TRBV27 to TRBJ2-2; no firm D call. The CDR3 has 12 amino acids. Trimming removed 6 bases from V and 2 bases from J, with 4 bases in between. Germline V lookup: CDR1 MNHEY, CDR2 SMNVEV (reference sequence). CDR3 protein: CASSFNTGELFF. DNA of the CDR3: TGTGCCAGCAGCTTTAACACCGGGGAGCTGTTTTTT.

The chain is built from TRBV30 and TRBJ1-1; D possibly corresponds to TRBD1 (5 bases). There are 13 residues in the CDR3. Germline V CDR1 and CDR2: GTSNPN, SVGIG (reference sequence). With 0 bases removed from V and 3 bases from J, the gap between germline ends came to 8 bases. The chain's CDR3 is CAWSVWGDTEAFF. Written as DNA, the CDR3 is TGTGCCTGGAGTGTATGGGGGGACACTGAAGCTTTCTTT.

This clone was detected once. J is TRBJ1-5 and V is TRBV6-1; possibly TRBD1 for D (6 bases). V was pared by 2 bases and J by 9 bases, with 14 bases between. The CDR3 covers 14 residues. CDR1 and CDR2 from the germline V gene are MNHNS and SASEGT. This chain's CDR3 is CASSEPSTRGPQHF. The CDR3 DNA reads TGTGCCAGCAGTGAACCCAGTACCAGGGGGCCCCAGCATTTT.

This clone is deemed medium-sized (0.01 to 0.1%). The chain joins TRBV10-2 to TRBJ2-2; 12 bases match TRBD2. The CDR3 length is 15 residues. Trimming took 8 bases from V and 7 from J; bases not matched to a gene: 8. CDR1 is WSHSY, CDR2 SAAADI, per germline. DNA for the CDR3: TGCGCCAGCGCCTCTAGCGGGGGGGCTGACGGGGAGCTGTTTTTT. It is translated as CASASSGGADGELFF.

The chain recombines TRBV2 with TRBJ1-5; D gene uncertain. V dropped 4 bases and J dropped 5 bases, with 6 bases sitting between them. The CDR3 has 12 amino acids. Germline lookup yields CDR1 SNHLY and CDR2 FYNNEI. The CDR3 sequence is CASSGGYQPQHF. CDR3 sequence (DNA): TGTGCCAGCAGTGGGGGTTATCAGCCCCAGCATTTT.

V and J are TRBV6-6 and TRBJ1-2; perhaps TRBD1 as D (6 bases). Germline V gene sequence: CDR1 MNHNY, CDR2 SVGAGI (reference sequence). The CDR3 extends over 14 amino acids. V gave up 7 bases and J gave up 3 bases, with 15 bases separating them. CDR3 nucleotide sequence: TGTGCCAGCACCCCCAACAGGGATGACTATGGCTACACCTTC. It codes for CASTPNRDDYGYTF.

This clone has a handful of counts. The CDR3 sequence is CASSLGSGPGETQYF. The CDR3 DNA reads as TGCGCCAGCAGCTTGGGGTCTGGACCTGGAGAGACCCAGTACTTC. V usage is TRBV5-1 and J usage is TRBJ2-5, with D unresolved. The CDR3 covers 15 residues. V was trimmed by 0 bases and J by 4 bases, leaving 13 bases between them. Germline CDR1 reads SGHRS; CDR2 reads YFSETQ.

This clone was picked up one time. The chain uses TRBV18 and TRBJ2-1, with a weak D call TRBD1 (6 bases). The germline CDR1 and CDR2 sequences are KGHSH and LQKENI. V dropped 0 bases and J dropped 3 bases, with 12 bases sitting between them. The CDR3 has 16 residues. The CDR3 DNA is TGTGCCAGCTCACCACCTTCTGGGGGCAGCTACAATGAGCAGTTCTTC. The encoded protein is CASSPPSGGSYNEQFF. Combining the CDR3 with reference TRBV18 and TRBJ2-1 gives the whole variable domain NAGVMQNPRHLVRRRGQEARLRCSPMKGHSHVYWYRQLPEEGLKFMVYLQKENIIDESGMPKERFSAEFPKEGPSILRIQQVVRGDSAAYFCASSPPSGGSYNEQFFGPGTRLTVL.

The V gene is TRBV10-3, the J gene TRBJ1-1, with TRBD1 matching 7 bases. The CDR3 contains 14 residues. V gave up 2 bases and J gave up 5 bases; unmatched junction bases: 5. Germline CDR1 is ENHRY and CDR2 is SYGVKD. CDR3 region: CAISEINRGTEAFF. CDR3 DNA: TGTGCCATCAGTGAGATCAACAGGGGAACTGAAGCTTTCTTT.